The TCR beta chain under discussion was sequenced for a study of tumor-infiltrating lymphocytes in primary liver carcinoma. Across the whole study: The patient population consisted of men and women between 30 and 69 years of age. T1-T3 N0M0 was the stage of the tumors, which were about 4.2 to 10 cm across.

Starting from around 500 ng of total RNA, TCR beta cDNA was produced with a primer in the constant region. It was through three nested multiplex PCR rounds of slightly modified ARM-PCR that TCR beta libraries arose. TCRdb ran MiXCR on the multiplex PCR reads and lists one entry per CDR3 protein. The sample consists of some 25,000 distinct CDR3 sequences, 78% of them appearing once. Co-extracted RNA and DNA came from roughly 20-30 mg of unsorted bulk tissue. To note about this clonotype: Sequence at one end of the junction differs from germline and may be a read error.

This clonotype was obtained from a middle-aged man with primary liver carcinoma and hepatitis B virus infection. Sequencing used liver tumor tissue from sampling region 3. Subset of the sample: tumor region T3, left-lateral pole.

The CDR3 DNA reads TGCGCCAGCAGCCTTCAACAACCTAGCACAGATACGCAGTGTTTT. Its protein product is CASSLQQPSTDTQCF. The chain has TRBV5-1 and TRBJ2-3; possible D gene TRBD2, 5 bases. Per germline, CDR1 SGHRS and CDR2 YFSETQ. The CDR3 loop spans 15 amino acids. The full variable domain, with the rest looked up from reference TRBV5-1 and TRBJ2-3, is KAGVTQTPRYLIKTRGQQVTLSCSPISGHRSVSWYQQTPGQGLQFLFEYFSETQRNKGNFPGRFSGRQFSNSRSEMNVSTLELGDSALYLCASSLQQPSTDTQCFGPGTRLTVL.